This T cell receptor beta chain is from a study of blood T cell repertoires in COVID-19. Study-level background: T cells, B-cell-depleted T cells, or PBMCs provided the cDNA or gDNA that served as material.

Trimming took 5 bases from V and 5 from J; bases not matched to a gene: 8. Germline values: CDR1 SGHVS, CDR2 FQNEAQ. There are 14 residues in the CDR3. Authors' data handling: Amplified reference gene primers provided the basis for estimating nucleated cell counts. Clones were read by immunoSEQ multiplex PCR, and TCRdb kept only the in-frame ones, dropping some. V, J and clone size reflect that table, while D and trimming were determined from the DNA. Counted here are 300,000 or so clones, around 80% occurring once; the ten biggest clones make up roughly 1.2%. This clonotype originated in a woman in her fifties or sixties with acute or convalescent COVID-19. The sample consisted of peripheral blood. The chain carries TRBV7-8 and TRBJ2-5, with 7 bases aligning to TRBD2. The CDR3 region is CASSPGGSTETQYF. CDR3 nucleotide sequence: TGTGCCAGCAGCCCAGGCGGGAGCACGGAGACCCAGTACTTC.